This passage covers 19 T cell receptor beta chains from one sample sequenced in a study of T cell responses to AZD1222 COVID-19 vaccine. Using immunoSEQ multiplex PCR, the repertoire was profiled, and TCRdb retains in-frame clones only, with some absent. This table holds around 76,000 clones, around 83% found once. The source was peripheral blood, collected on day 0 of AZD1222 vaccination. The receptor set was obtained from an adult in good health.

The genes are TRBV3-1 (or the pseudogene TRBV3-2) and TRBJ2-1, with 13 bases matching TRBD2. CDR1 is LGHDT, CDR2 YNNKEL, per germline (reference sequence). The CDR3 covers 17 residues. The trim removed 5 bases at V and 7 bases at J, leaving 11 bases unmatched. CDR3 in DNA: TGTGCCAGCAGCTTTTCCTCACTAGCGGGGGGGCCGAATGAGCAGTTCTTC. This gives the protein CASSFSSLAGGPNEQFF.

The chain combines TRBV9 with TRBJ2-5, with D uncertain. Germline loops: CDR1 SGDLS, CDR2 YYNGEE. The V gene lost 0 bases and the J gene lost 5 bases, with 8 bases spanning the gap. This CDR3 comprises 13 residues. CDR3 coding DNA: TGTGCCAGCAGCGTAGTAGGTTCCGAGACCCAGTACTTC. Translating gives CASSVVGSETQYF.

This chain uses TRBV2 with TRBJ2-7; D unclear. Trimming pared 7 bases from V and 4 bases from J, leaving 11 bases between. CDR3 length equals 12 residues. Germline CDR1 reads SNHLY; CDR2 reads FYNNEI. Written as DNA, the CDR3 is TGTGCCAGCAATTATGAGTCTTACGAGCAGTACTTC. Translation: CASNYESYEQYF.

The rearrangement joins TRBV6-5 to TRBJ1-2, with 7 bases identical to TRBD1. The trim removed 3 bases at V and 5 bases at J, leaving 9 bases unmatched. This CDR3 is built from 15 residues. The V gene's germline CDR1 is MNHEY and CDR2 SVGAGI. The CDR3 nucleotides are TGTGCCAGCAGTTATAGACAGGGTGGGAGGTATGGCTACACCTTC. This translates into CASSYRQGGRYGYTF.

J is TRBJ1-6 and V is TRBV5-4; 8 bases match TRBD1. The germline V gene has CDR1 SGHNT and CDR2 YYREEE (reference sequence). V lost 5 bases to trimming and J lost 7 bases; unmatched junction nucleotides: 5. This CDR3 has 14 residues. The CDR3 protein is CASRGQGTNSPLHF. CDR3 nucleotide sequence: TGTGCCAGCAGAGGACAGGGAACGAATTCACCCCTCCACTTT.

The CDR3 region is CASSYSTLVSYEQYF. Written as DNA, the CDR3 is TGTGCCAGCAGTTACTCGACGTTGGTCTCCTACGAGCAGTACTTC. The chain has TRBV6-5 and TRBJ2-7, with D unclear. V gave up 0 bases and J gave up 0 bases, with 9 bases separating them. Germline assignment: CDR1 MNHEY and CDR2 SVGAGI. The CDR3 contains 15 residues.

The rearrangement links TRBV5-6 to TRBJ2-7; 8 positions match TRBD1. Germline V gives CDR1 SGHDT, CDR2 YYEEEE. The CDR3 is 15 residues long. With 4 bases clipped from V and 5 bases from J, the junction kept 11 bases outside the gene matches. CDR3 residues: CASSRGWDRTHEQYF. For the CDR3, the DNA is TGTGCCAGCAGCCGCGGATGGGACAGGACGCACGAGCAGTACTTC.

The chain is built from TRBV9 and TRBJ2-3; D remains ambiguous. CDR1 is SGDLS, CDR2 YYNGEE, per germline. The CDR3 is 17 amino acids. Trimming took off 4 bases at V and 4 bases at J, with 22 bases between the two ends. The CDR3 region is CASSPKVDSLSPDTQYF. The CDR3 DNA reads TGTGCCAGCAGCCCGAAAGTGGATAGCCTGAGCCCAGATACGCAGTATTTT.

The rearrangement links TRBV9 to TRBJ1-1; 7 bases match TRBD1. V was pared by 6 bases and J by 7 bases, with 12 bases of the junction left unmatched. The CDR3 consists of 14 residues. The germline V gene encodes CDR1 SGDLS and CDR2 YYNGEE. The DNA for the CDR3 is TGTGCCAGCAACCTGGGAGGGGGCAAGGATGAAGCTTTCTTT. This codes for CASNLGGGKDEAFF.

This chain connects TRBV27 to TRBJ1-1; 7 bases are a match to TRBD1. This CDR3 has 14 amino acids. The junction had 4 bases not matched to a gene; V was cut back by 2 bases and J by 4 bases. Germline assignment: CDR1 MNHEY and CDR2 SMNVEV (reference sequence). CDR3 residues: CASSLQGGSTEAFF. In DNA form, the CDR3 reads TGTGCCAGCAGTTTACAGGGGGGTAGCACTGAAGCTTTCTTT.

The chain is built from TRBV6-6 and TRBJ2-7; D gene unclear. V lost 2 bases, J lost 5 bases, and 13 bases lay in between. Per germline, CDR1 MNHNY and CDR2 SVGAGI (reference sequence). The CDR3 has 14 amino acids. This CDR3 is CASSYTPARDEQYF. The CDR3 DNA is TGTGCCAGCAGTTACACCCCGGCCCGCGACGAGCAGTACTTC.

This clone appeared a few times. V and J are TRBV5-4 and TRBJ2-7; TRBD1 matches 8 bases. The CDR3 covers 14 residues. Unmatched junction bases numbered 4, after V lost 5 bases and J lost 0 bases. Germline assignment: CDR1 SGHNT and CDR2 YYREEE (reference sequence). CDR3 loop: CASRSGTGSYEQYF. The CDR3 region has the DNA TGTGCCAGCAGGTCCGGGACAGGCTCCTACGAGCAGTACTTC.

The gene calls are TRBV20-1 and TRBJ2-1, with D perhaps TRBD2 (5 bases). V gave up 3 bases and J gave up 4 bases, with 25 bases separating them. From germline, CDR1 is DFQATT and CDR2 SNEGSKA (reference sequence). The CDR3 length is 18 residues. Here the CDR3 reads CSASNTGGFPFSYNEQFF. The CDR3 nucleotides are TGCAGTGCTAGTAATACTGGCGGGTTTCCTTTTTCGTACAATGAGCAGTTCTTC.

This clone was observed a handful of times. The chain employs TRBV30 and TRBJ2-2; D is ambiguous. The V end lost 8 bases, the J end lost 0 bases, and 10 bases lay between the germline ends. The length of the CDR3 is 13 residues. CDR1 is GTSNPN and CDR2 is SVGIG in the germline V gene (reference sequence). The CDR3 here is CARRTANTGELFF. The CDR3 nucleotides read TGTGCCCGCAGGACCGCGAACACCGGGGAGCTGTTTTTT.

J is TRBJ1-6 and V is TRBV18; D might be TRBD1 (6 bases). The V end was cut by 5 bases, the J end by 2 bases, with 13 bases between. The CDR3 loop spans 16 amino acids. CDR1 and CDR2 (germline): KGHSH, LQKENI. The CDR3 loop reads CASSSSGVTYNSPLHF. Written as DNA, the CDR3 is TGTGCCAGCTCATCTTCAGGGGTGACCTATAATTCACCCCTCCACTTT.

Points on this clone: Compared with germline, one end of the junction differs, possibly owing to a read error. CDR3 protein: CASRVSGGGDITGELFF. The CDR3 bases are TGTGCCAGCCGCGTGAGTGGCGGGGGGGACATCACCGGGGAGCTGTTTTTT. The chain links TRBV9 to TRBJ2-2; 9 bases line up with TRBD2. CDR3 length: 17 residues. Per the germline V gene, CDR1 is SGDLS and CDR2 is YYNGEE. The whole variable domain, filled in from reference TRBV9 and TRBJ2-2, reads DSGVTQTPKHLITATGQRVTLRCSPRSGDLSVYWYQQSLDQGLQFLIQYYNGEERAKGNILERFSAQQFPDLHSELNLSSLELGDSALYFCASRVSGGGDITGELFFGEGSRLTVL.

The CDR3 reads CASSSDRGRGYTF. The CDR3 DNA sequence: TGTGCCAGCAGCAGCGACAGGGGTCGAGGCTACACCTTC. V is TRBV6-5 and J is TRBJ1-2, with 8 bases fitting TRBD1. CDR3 length: 13 amino acids. V lost 6 bases to trimming and J lost 8 bases; unmatched junction nucleotides: 8. Germline assignment: CDR1 MNHEY and CDR2 SVGAGI.

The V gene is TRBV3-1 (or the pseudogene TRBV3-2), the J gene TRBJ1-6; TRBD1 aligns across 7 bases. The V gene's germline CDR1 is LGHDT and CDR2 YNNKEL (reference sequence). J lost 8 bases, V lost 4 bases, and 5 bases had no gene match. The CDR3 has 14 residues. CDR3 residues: CASSPTDRDSPLHF. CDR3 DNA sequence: TGTGCCAGCAGCCCCACCGACAGGGATTCACCCCTCCACTTT.

This CDR3 reads CASRNGVRGGPYNEQFF. The CDR3 DNA follows: TGTGCCAGCAGAAATGGGGTACGGGGGGGCCCCTACAATGAGCAGTTCTTC. The rearrangement uses TRBV5-6 and TRBJ2-1; TRBD2 matches at 8 bases. This CDR3 region has 17 residues. Trimming took 5 bases from V and 2 from J; bases not matched to a gene: 12. CDR1 SGHDT and CDR2 YYEEEE come from the germline V gene.